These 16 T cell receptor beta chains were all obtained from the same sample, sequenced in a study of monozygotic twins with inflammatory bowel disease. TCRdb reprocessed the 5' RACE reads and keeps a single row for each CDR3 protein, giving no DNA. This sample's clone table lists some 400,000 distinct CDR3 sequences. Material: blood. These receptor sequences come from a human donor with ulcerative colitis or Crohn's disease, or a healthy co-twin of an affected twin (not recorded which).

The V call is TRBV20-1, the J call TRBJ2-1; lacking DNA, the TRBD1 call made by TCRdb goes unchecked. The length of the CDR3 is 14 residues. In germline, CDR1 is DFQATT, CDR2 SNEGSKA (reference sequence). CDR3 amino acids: CSAPRQGNRNEQFF.

The CDR3 here is CASSLEGTAYEQYF. The chain joins TRBV5-1 to TRBJ2-7; TCRdb picks TRBD1, but there is no DNA to check that call. The CDR3 spans 14 residues. Per the germline V gene, CDR1 is SGHRS and CDR2 is YFSETQ.

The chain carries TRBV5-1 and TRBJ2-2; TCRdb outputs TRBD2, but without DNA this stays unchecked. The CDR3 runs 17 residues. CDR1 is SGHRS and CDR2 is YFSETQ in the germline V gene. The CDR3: CASSLVASGPNTGELFF.

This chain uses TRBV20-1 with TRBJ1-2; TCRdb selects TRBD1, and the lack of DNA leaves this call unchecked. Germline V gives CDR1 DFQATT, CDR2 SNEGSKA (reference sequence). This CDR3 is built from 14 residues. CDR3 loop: CSAREWTMVHGYTF.

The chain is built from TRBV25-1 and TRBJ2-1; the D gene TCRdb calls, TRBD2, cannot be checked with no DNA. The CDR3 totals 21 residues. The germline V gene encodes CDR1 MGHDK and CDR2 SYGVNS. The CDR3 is CASSESLSGTSGNSLGNEQFF.

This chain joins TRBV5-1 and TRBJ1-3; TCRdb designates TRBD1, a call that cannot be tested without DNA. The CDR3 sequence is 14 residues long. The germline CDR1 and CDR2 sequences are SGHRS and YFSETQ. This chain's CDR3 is CASSWGQYGNTIYF.

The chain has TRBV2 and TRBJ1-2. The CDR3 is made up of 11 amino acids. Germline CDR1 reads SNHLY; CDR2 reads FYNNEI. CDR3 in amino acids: CASSQDDGYTF.

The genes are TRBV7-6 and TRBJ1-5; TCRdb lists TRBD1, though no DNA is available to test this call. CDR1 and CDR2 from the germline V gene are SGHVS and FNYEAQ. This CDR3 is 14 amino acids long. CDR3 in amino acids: CASSAGPGNQPQHF.

CDR3 amino acids: CASSLRLDTIYF. The chain uses TRBV3-1 and TRBJ1-3. CDR3 length: 12 amino acids. Looked up from germline, CDR1 is LGHDT and CDR2 is YNNKEL (reference sequence).

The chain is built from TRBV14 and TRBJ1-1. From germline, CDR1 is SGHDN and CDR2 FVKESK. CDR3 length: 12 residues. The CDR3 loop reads CASSQLRQGAFF.

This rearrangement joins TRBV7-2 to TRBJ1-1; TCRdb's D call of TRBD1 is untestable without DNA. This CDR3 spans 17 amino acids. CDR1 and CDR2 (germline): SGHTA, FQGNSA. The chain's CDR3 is CASSPFPGQGRNTEAFF.

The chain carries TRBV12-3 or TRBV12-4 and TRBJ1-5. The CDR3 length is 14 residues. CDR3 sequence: CASSLSQTNQPQHF.

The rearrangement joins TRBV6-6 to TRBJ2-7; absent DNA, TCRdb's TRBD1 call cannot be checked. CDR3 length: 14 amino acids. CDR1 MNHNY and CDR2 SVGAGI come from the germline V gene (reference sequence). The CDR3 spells CASRPSDSLYEQYF.

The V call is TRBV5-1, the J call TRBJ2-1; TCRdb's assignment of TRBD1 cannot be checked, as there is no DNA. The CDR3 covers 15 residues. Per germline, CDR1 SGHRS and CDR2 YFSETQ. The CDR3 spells CASSLGQGAFGEQFF.

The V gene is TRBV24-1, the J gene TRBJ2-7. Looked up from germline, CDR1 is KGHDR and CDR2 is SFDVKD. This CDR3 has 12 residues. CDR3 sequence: CATSDSRSEQYF.

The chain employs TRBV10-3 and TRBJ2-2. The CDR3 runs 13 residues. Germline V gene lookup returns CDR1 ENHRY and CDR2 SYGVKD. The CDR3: CAISADWAGELFF.